One and the same sample provided the 20 T cell receptor beta chains below, sequenced in a study of cytomegalovirus exposure and HLA in healthy donors. The assay was immunoSEQ multiplex PCR, and TCRdb's table has in-frame clones only and misses some. The sample shows fewer than 200,000 clones, around 85% of them seen only once. The sample was PBMCs. These receptors all come from a man aged 18 to 30 in good health and CMV-seropositive.

The rearrangement links TRBV30 to TRBJ2-1, with 8 positions matching TRBD2. There are 14 residues in the CDR3. V dropped 4 bases and J dropped 7; count of bases not matched to a gene: 9. Germline assignment: CDR1 GTSNPN and CDR2 SVGIG (reference sequence). The CDR3 bases are TGTGCCTGGACTAGGACTAGCTCTAATAATGAGCAGTTCTTC. Its protein is CAWTRTSSNNEQFF.

The chain joins TRBV27 to TRBJ2-5, with D hard to call. Trimming removed 8 bases from V and 5 bases from J, with 24 bases in between. Germline values: CDR1 MNHEY, CDR2 SMNVEV (reference sequence). The CDR3 contains 16 residues. CDR3 sequence: CASRPLMLVTGETQYF. DNA of the CDR3: TGTGCCAGCCGTCCTCTTATGCTGGTGACCGGGGAGACCCAGTACTTC.

This clone came up a few times. This chain links TRBV30 with TRBJ2-5; D uncertain. Germline CDR1 reads GTSNPN; CDR2 reads SVGIG (reference sequence). Trimming took off 2 bases at V and 4 bases at J, with 11 bases between the two ends. The CDR3 is 13 residues long. The CDR3 spells CAWSLALLETQYF. DNA of the CDR3: TGTGCCTGGAGTTTAGCCCTCTTAGAGACCCAGTACTTC.

This chain uses TRBV5-4 with TRBJ1-6; D might be TRBD1 (5 bases). V lost 1 base to trimming and J lost 9 bases, with 11 bases between them. Germline-derived CDR1 and CDR2 are SGHNT and YYREEE (reference sequence). The CDR3 has 14 amino acids. This CDR3 is CASSLFGATSPLHF. The CDR3 coding sequence is TGTGCCAGCAGCTTGTTTGGGGCTACTTCACCCCTCCACTTT.

This clone occurred a few times. The chain uses TRBV19 and TRBJ1-1; D gene uncertain. Trimming took 2 bases from V and 7 from J, leaving 17 bases between them. CDR1 and CDR2 (germline): LNHDA, SQIVND (reference sequence). The CDR3 consists of 15 residues. The CDR3 DNA reads as TGTGCCAGTAGTATACGGCAGGCCCCGGGGATTGAAGCTTTCTTT. This translates into CASSIRQAPGIEAFF.

The genes are TRBV4-1 and TRBJ2-5, with 14 bases matching TRBD2. The CDR3 runs to 18 residues. Germline assignment: CDR1 MGHRA and CDR2 YSYEKL. The ends lost 3 bases at V and 3 bases at J; junction bases unmatched: 9. The CDR3 region has the DNA TGCGCCAGCAGCCAGATAGCGAAGGGACTAGCGGGAGAAGAGACCCAGTACTTC. Protein product: CASSQIAKGLAGEETQYF.

The rearrangement uses TRBV15 and TRBJ1-1, with a weak D call TRBD1 (6 bases). CDR1 LNHNV and CDR2 YYDKDF come from the germline V gene (reference sequence). V lost 4 bases and J lost 5, with 14 bases in between. This CDR3 is built from 14 residues. This chain's CDR3 is CATSKNREGTEAFF. CDR3 sequence (DNA): TGTGCCACCAGCAAGAACAGGGAAGGGACTGAAGCTTTCTTT.

This chain links TRBV13 with TRBJ2-7; 12 bases agree with TRBD2. V lost 5 bases to trimming and J lost 4 bases; unmatched junction nucleotides: 12. This CDR3 is built from 17 residues. Germline values: CDR1 PRHDT, CDR2 FYEKMQ (reference sequence). DNA of the CDR3: TGTGCCAGCAGCCCCCGAACTCTAGCGGGAGGGCCTTACGAGCAGTACTTC. Its translation is CASSPRTLAGGPYEQYF.

The chain is built from TRBV10-2 and TRBJ2-7; 8 positions match TRBD1. Germline V gene lookup returns CDR1 WSHSY and CDR2 SAAADI. The CDR3 loop spans 16 amino acids. Trimming cost V 6 bases and J 4 bases; bases outside gene matches: 14. For the CDR3, the DNA is TGCGCCAGCAGAGATGGGCAGGGGGCTGTCGGGTACGAGCAGTACTTC. As protein: CASRDGQGAVGYEQYF.

This clone is a singleton in its sample. This rearrangement joins TRBV11-2 to TRBJ2-2, with 8 bases lining up with TRBD2. Germline CDR1 reads SGHAT; CDR2 reads FQNNGV. V shed 5 bases, J shed 6 bases, and the junction held 14 bases outside the gene matches. The CDR3 is made up of 17 amino acids. The CDR3, as DNA: TGTGCCAGCAGCCGCATTTCGGGCGGGGGGACTTCCGGGGAGCTGTTTTTT. Protein sequence: CASSRISGGGTSGELFF.

This rearrangement joins TRBV29-1 to TRBJ2-3, with 7 bases matching TRBD2. This CDR3 is built from 13 residues. Trimming cost V 4 bases and J 5 bases; bases outside gene matches: 6. Germline lookup yields CDR1 SQVTM and CDR2 ANQGSEA. The CDR3 nucleotides are TGCAGCGTTGGGGGAGGGGAGGAAGATACGCAGTATTTT. This gives the protein CSVGGGEEDTQYF.

This chain joins TRBV16 and TRBJ1-2; 12 positions match TRBD1. CDR3 length equals 18 residues. The germline V gene has CDR1 KGHSY and CDR2 FQNENV. V lost 3 bases, J lost 2 bases, and 10 bases stayed unmatched. The CDR3 DNA reads as TGTGCCAGCAGCCACTTCGCAGGGACAGGGGGCGGCAACTATGGCTACACCTTC. Its protein product is CASSHFAGTGGGNYGYTF.

The table lists this clone with a few counts. The gene calls are TRBV7-3 and TRBJ2-7; 7 positions agree with TRBD1. CDR3 length: 15 residues. The germline gives CDR1 SGHTA, CDR2 FQGTGA. Germline trimming cut 6 bases from V and 6 bases from J; bases unmatched to any gene: 14. The CDR3 is CASSLQGSFVAEQYF. The CDR3 bases are TGTGCCAGCAGTTTACAGGGGTCCTTCGTGGCCGAGCAGTACTTC.

V is TRBV7-6 and J is TRBJ1-4, with D perhaps matching TRBD1 (5 bases). V lost 3 bases, J lost 1 base, and 12 bases lay in between. Germline V gives CDR1 SGHVS, CDR2 FNYEAQ. The CDR3 covers 16 residues. The chain's CDR3 is CASSLQPGGTNEKLFF. The CDR3 nucleotides are TGTGCCAGCAGCTTGCAGCCCGGGGGAACTAATGAAAAACTGTTTTTT.

This chain uses TRBV19 with TRBJ2-1; TRBD2 is a possible D gene (5 bases). The CDR3 contains 13 residues. Germline V gene lookup returns CDR1 LNHDA and CDR2 SQIVND (reference sequence). Trimming cost V 5 bases and J 7 bases, with 12 bases left between them. This CDR3 reads CASSHSTGNEQFF. The CDR3 nucleotides are TGTGCCAGTAGTCACTCGACGGGGAATGAGCAGTTCTTC. Full variable domain (rest looked up from reference TRBV19 and TRBJ2-1): DGGITQSPKYLFRKEGQNVTLSCEQNLNHDAMYWYRQDPGQGLRLIYYSQIVNDFQKGDIAEGYSVSREKKESFPLTVTSAQKNPTAFYLCASSHSTGNEQFFGPGTRLTVL.

DNA of the CDR3: TGTGCCAGCAGTGCAGGGGCTTTCTCCAATGGCTACACCTTC. Protein sequence: CASSAGAFSNGYTF. The chain is built from TRBV2 and TRBJ1-2; a weak D match, TRBD1 (6 bases). Trimming took 4 bases from V and 6 from J, leaving 15 bases between them. The CDR3 has 14 residues. Looked up from germline, CDR1 is SNHLY and CDR2 is FYNNEI.

The chain has TRBV7-9 and TRBJ2-2, with D uncertain. From germline, CDR1 is SEHNR and CDR2 FQNEAQ (reference sequence). The V and J ends lost 2 bases and 5 bases respectively, with 12 bases between them. CDR3 length equals 15 residues. In nucleotides, the CDR3 is TGTGCCAGCAGCTTACAGGAAGAGATGACCGGGGAGCTGTTTTTT. This codes for CASSLQEEMTGELFF.

The chain carries TRBV9 and TRBJ2-7; D possibly corresponds to TRBD2 (6 bases). In germline, CDR1 is SGDLS, CDR2 YYNGEE. The V and J ends lost 0 bases and 3 bases respectively, with 10 bases between them. This CDR3 contains 14 residues. The CDR3 DNA sequence: TGTGCCAGCAGCGTAGGGTCTAGCGTCTACGAGCAGTACTTC. Its protein is CASSVGSSVYEQYF.

This clone was found a few times. The chain joins TRBV11-3 to TRBJ1-1, with TRBD1 matching over 11 bases. The CDR3 spans 17 residues. Germline V gene data show CDR1 as SGHNT and CDR2 as YENEEA. Germline trimming cut 5 bases from V and 0 bases from J; bases unmatched to any gene: 8. The CDR3 nucleotides are TGTGCCAGCAGCGCCCGGGACAGGGGGAGGGTGAACACTGAAGCTTTCTTT. Translated, it gives CASSARDRGRVNTEAFF.

The gene calls are TRBV9 and TRBJ2-3, with 10 bases that match TRBD1. Germline CDR1 SGDLS, CDR2 YYNGEE. The CDR3 is 14 amino acids. Germline trimming cut 4 bases from V and 7 bases from J; bases unmatched to any gene: 6. CDR3 in amino acids: CASSQTGGGNTQYF. CDR3 nucleotides: TGTGCCAGCAGCCAGACAGGGGGCGGTAATACGCAGTATTTT.